Presented here are 8 T cell receptor beta chains from one specimen sequenced in a study of cytomegalovirus exposure and HLA in healthy donors. 13 Jbeta primers and 60 Vbeta primers were used for the PCR. Sequencing was performed with immunoSEQ multiplex PCR; in TCRdb, only in-frame clones are kept and a portion is missing. The sample gives about 190,000 clones, over 70% of which show up once; 1.2% is in the top ten. Sequences were obtained from PBMCs. These receptors originate from a boy between 2 and 10 years old in good health and CMV-seronegative.

This chain connects TRBV4-3 to TRBJ2-5, with no clear D. The CDR3 is made up of 15 amino acids. Germline assignment: CDR1 LGHNA and CDR2 YSLEER. V was pared by 0 bases and J by 5 bases, with 13 bases between. The CDR3 bases are TGCGCCAGCAGCCAAGATGCGGCAGCCGATGAGACCCAGTACTTC. It specifies CASSQDAAADETQYF.

This rearrangement joins TRBV7-6 to TRBJ2-7; 9 nucleotides align to TRBD2. Unmatched junction bases numbered 15, after V lost 1 base and J lost 5 bases. The germline gives CDR1 SGHVS, CDR2 FNYEAQ. The CDR3 has 18 amino acids. DNA for the CDR3: TGTGCCAGCAGCTTAGTTGGGGTGTGGGCGGGAGGGCGCCACGAGCAGTACTTC. Amino acids: CASSLVGVWAGGRHEQYF. The full variable domain, with the rest looked up from reference TRBV7-6 and TRBJ2-7, is GAGVSQSPRYKVTKRGQDVALRCDPISGHVSLYWYRQALGQGPEFLTYFNYEAQQDKSGLPNDRFSAERPEGSISTLTIQRTEQRDSAMYRCASSLVGVWAGGRHEQYFGPGTRLTVT.

CDR3 DNA sequence: TGTGCCAGCAGCAAAGTAAAAGACGACCAGGGGGCGCATCGGAGCAATCAGCCCCAGCATTTT. This codes for CASSKVKDDQGAHRSNQPQHF. V gene TRBV21-1 combines with J gene TRBJ1-5; TRBD1 reflects the table's D call only, with no check against the DNA. TRBV21-1 is a listed pseudogene. This CDR3 comprises 21 residues.

The J gene is TRBJ2-1, the V gene TRBV7-3; 14 nucleotides agree with TRBD2. V trimming: 5 bases; J trimming: 6 bases; junction bases outside the gene matches: 3. The germline gives CDR1 SGHTA, CDR2 FQGTGA. The CDR3 covers 15 residues. The CDR3 loop reads CASSEGLAGANEQFF. CDR3 DNA sequence: TGTGCCAGCAGCGAGGGACTAGCGGGAGCCAATGAGCAGTTCTTC. The whole variable domain, remainder taken from reference TRBV7-3 and TRBJ2-1, is GAGVSQTPSNKVTEKGKYVELRCDPISGHTALYWYRQSLGQGPEFLIYFQGTGAADDSGLPNDRFFAVRPEGSVSTLKIQRTERGDSAVYLCASSEGLAGANEQFFGPGTRLTVL.

J is TRBJ2-2 and V is TRBV15, with 9 bases matching TRBD1. CDR3 size: 17 residues. Germline CDR1 and CDR2: LNHNV and YYDKDF (reference sequence). The J segment lost 1 base and the V segment lost 0 bases, leaving 3 bases of the junction unmatched. CDR3 DNA: TGTGCCACCAGCAGAGATACAGGGGGCTTGAACACCGGGGAGCTGTTTTTT. Amino acids: CATSRDTGGLNTGELFF. The complete variable domain, with remaining parts taken from reference TRBV15 and TRBJ2-2, reads DAMVIQNPRYQVTQFGKPVTLSCSQTLNHNVMYWYQQKSSQAPKLLFHYYDKDFNNEADTPDNFQSRRPNTSFCFLDIRSPGLGDTAMYLCATSRDTGGLNTGELFFGEGSRLTVL.

This clone came up once. Other DNA sequences in the sample encode the same CDR3. The chain has TRBV25-1 and TRBJ2-7; 9 bases map to TRBD1. Unmatched junction bases numbered 6, after V lost 1 base and J lost 2 bases. The CDR3 runs to 16 residues. Germline V gives CDR1 MGHDK, CDR2 SYGVNS. CDR3 loop: CASSELEGDRAYEQYV. CDR3 nucleotides: TGTGCCAGCAGTGAATTAGAGGGGGACAGGGCCTACGAGCAGTACGTC.

This chain connects TRBV4-2 to TRBJ2-3, with 8 bases lining up with TRBD2. CDR3 length equals 16 residues. The germline V gene has CDR1 LGHNA and CDR2 YNFKEQ. Trimming removed 2 bases from V and 0 bases from J; junction bases left unmatched: 4. CDR3 DNA sequence: TGTGCCAGCAGCCAACTAGCGGGTACTAGCACAGATACGCAGTATTTT. This gives the protein CASSQLAGTSTDTQYF.

The chain is built from TRBV27 and TRBJ1-1; 9 positions match TRBD1. Germline V gene lookup returns CDR1 MNHEY and CDR2 SMNVEV (reference sequence). This CDR3 spans 15 amino acids. V shed 5 bases, J shed 1 base, and the junction held 5 bases outside the gene matches. The CDR3 reads CASSRLTGGNTEAFF. The CDR3 DNA reads as TGTGCCAGCAGTCGATTGACAGGGGGGAACACTGAAGCTTTCTTT.